Following are 8 T cell receptor beta chains from one sample sequenced in a study of T cell repertoires in cytomegalovirus infection. What these receptors recognize is not known. TCRdb processed the reads anew with MiXCR; each CDR3 protein has one entry. This repertoire shows tens of thousands of distinct CDR3 sequences, around 20% found once; its top ten account for roughly two thirds. The source was CD8+ T cells from cultured PBMCs, collected from culture after CMV antigen stimulation. The source is a human donor in good health (CMV status not recorded). Some clones in this sample may be carry-over from other donors' samples.

Only a few counts were recorded for this clonotype. The J gene is TRBJ2-2, the V gene TRBV20-1; 7 bases map to TRBD2. This CDR3 has 13 residues. Looked up from germline, CDR1 is DFQATT and CDR2 is SNEGSKA (reference sequence). The V gene end was trimmed by 5 bases and the J gene end by 3 bases; junction bases not matched to a gene: 3. CDR3 amino acids: CSAGEGHTGELFF. CDR3 bases: TGCAGTGCTGGGGAGGGGCACACCGGGGAGCTGTTTTTT.

The chain recombines TRBV5-1 with TRBJ2-3, with D perhaps TRBD1 or TRBD2 (5 bases each). Trimming took 5 bases from V and 4 from J, leaving 14 bases between them. Germline CDR1 SGHRS, CDR2 YFSETQ. The CDR3 consists of 14 residues. The CDR3 sequence is CASRDGLGADTQYF. CDR3 coding DNA: TGCGCCAGCAGGGACGGACTGGGGGCAGATACGCAGTATTTT.

This clonotype showed up just a few times. The rearrangement uses TRBV7-2 and TRBJ1-2, with 7 bases aligning to TRBD1. The germline V gene encodes CDR1 SGHTA and CDR2 FQGNSA. There are 15 residues in the CDR3. After removal of 5 bases from V and 8 bases from J, the junction contained 14 bases not matched to a gene. The DNA of the CDR3 is TGTGCCAGCAGCAATCGGGCCCAGGGGGTCGGGGGCTACACCTTC. This gives the protein CASSNRAQGVGGYTF.

The rearrangement links TRBV12-3 or TRBV12-4 to TRBJ1-1, with unresolved D. The V gene lost 4 bases and the J gene lost 3 bases, with 9 bases spanning the gap. This CDR3 is built from 13 residues. The CDR3 loop is CASSSEGHTEAFF. The CDR3, as DNA: TGTGCCAGCAGTTCGGAAGGGCACACTGAAGCTTTCTTT.

The V call is TRBV5-1, the J call TRBJ2-3, with a tentative D call TRBD2 (5 bases). The CDR3 is 15 residues long. The germline gives CDR1 SGHRS, CDR2 YFSETQ. Trimming took off 5 bases at V and 6 bases at J, with 19 bases between the two ends. The CDR3 loop reads CASSFTLGLKDTQYF. In DNA, the CDR3 is TGCGCCAGCAGTTTTACACTAGGGCTTAAGGATACGCAGTATTTT.

The chain employs TRBV7-9 and TRBJ1-1, with D unclear. Deletions cut 7 bases from V and 5 bases from J, with 20 bases between. This CDR3 region has 15 residues. Germline V CDR1 and CDR2: SEHNR, FQNEAQ (reference sequence). The CDR3 sequence is CASIPVDSLGTEAFF. The CDR3 nucleotides read TGTGCCAGCATCCCCGTGGACTCCTTGGGGACTGAAGCTTTCTTT. Full variable domain (outside the CDR3, taken from reference TRBV7-9 and TRBJ1-1): DTGVSQNPRHKITKRGQNVTFRCDPISEHNRLYWYRQTLGQGPEFLTYFQNEAQLEKSRLLSDRFSAERPKGSFSTLEIQRTEQGDSAMYLCASIPVDSLGTEAFFGQGTRLTVV.

This clonotype came up a few times. This rearrangement joins TRBV7-2 to TRBJ2-7; the match to TRBD2 covers 7 bases. Germline lookup yields CDR1 SGHTA and CDR2 FQGNSA. The trim removed 7 bases at V and 2 bases at J, leaving 8 bases unmatched. The CDR3 has 14 residues. The CDR3 region is CASTSRGDTYEQYF. Written as DNA, the CDR3 is TGTGCCAGCACCTCCCGGGGGGATACCTACGAGCAGTACTTC.

This clonotype was picked up a small number of times. This sequence joins TRBV12-3 or TRBV12-4 and TRBJ2-5, with D possibly being TRBD1 (6 bases). Trimming left V 5 bases short and J 5 bases short, with 21 bases between. This CDR3 has 16 residues. CDR3 sequence (DNA): TGTGCCAGCAGTCCACAGGGCTTCGGCCTCGGGGAGACCCAGTACTTC. This codes for CASSPQGFGLGETQYF.